The sequence of this T cell receptor beta chain was determined in a study of early stage breast cancer tumors. Trimming cost V 5 bases and J 1 base, with 11 bases left between them. The CDR3 is 14 residues long. Looked up from germline, CDR1 is MNHEY and CDR2 is SMNVEV (reference sequence). Findings and caveats of the study: Functional markers like CD4, CD8 and FOXP3 were missed in bulk sequencing. Enriched TCRB sequences shared across patients were mostly commonly generated sequences.

Assay: immunoSEQ multiplex PCR; the TCRdb copy retains only in-frame clones and omits some. This sample has about 38,000 clones; approximately 74% occur once, and the top ten carry roughly 7%. A word on this clone: What it recognizes is unknown.

This TCR was recovered from a person in their sixties or seventies with breast cancer. Sequenced input: blood. The rearrangement uses TRBV27 and TRBJ1-1; D is undetermined. CDR3 sequence reads: CASSPRTPNTEAFF. In DNA, the CDR3 is TGTGCCAGCAGTCCGCGGACGCCGAACACTGAAGCTTTCTTT.